This TCR beta chain was documented in a study of blood T cell repertoires in COVID-19. In the study overall: The origin of the acute and convalescent COVID-19 samples was the United States, Italy and Spain.

The V and J ends lost 11 bases and 7 bases, in that order; junction bases with no gene match: 18. Per germline, CDR1 KGHDR and CDR2 SFDVKD. The CDR3 spans 15 residues. TCRdb's table, derived via immunoSEQ multiplex PCR, lists solely in-frame clones and lacks some. In the table there are 85,000 to 100,000 clones, roughly nine tenths of which are singletons. The TCR sequence derives from a man between 60 and 75 years old with acute or convalescent COVID-19. The sequencing input was peripheral blood. The chain employs TRBV24-1 and TRBJ1-1, with TRBD1 identical over 7 bases. The DNA of the CDR3 is TGTGCCAATCACTTCAGGACAGGTGGGGCAGGTGAAGCTTTCTTT. Translation gives CANHFRTGGAGEAFF.